The 18 T cell receptor beta chains below were found in one sample sequenced in a study of blood T cell repertoires in COVID-19. The table came from immunoSEQ multiplex PCR; TCRdb's copy has only in-frame clones and leaves some out. The sample consists of some 200,000 clones, approximately 81% of them appearing once. Sequencing was carried out using peripheral blood. All receptors derive from a woman between 70 and 85 years old with COVID-19, enrolled during active disease.

The chain joins TRBV10-3 to TRBJ2-3; 9 bases fit TRBD2. The CDR3 sequence is 17 residues long. CDR1 is ENHRY, CDR2 SYGVKD, per germline. J was trimmed by 0 bases and V by 6 bases; bases with no gene match: 10. CDR3 in amino acids: CAISLKTLAGSTDTQYF. CDR3 coding DNA: TGTGCCATCAGCTTGAAGACCCTAGCGGGGAGCACAGATACGCAGTATTTT.

This clone appeared a single time. The genes are TRBV30 and TRBJ2-1; possible D gene TRBD2, 6 bases. The V end lost 5 bases, the J end lost 7 bases, and 21 bases lay between the germline ends. The germline gives CDR1 GTSNPN, CDR2 SVGIG (reference sequence). This CDR3 is built from 15 residues. CDR3 region: CAWGPGGAGGNEQFF. The CDR3 nucleotides are TGTGCCTGGGGGCCTGGCGGGGCGGGTGGTAATGAGCAGTTCTTC.

The chain carries TRBV11-2 and TRBJ2-7; 7 bases line up with TRBD2. The germline CDR1 and CDR2 sequences are SGHAT and FQNNGV. The V and J ends lost 10 bases and 0 bases, in that order; junction bases with no gene match: 3. The CDR3 is 12 residues long. The CDR3 loop is CATGGGSYEQYF. The CDR3 DNA sequence: TGTGCCACGGGGGGTGGCTCCTACGAGCAGTACTTC. Full variable domain (remainder filled in from reference TRBV11-2 and TRBJ2-7): EAGVAQSPRYKIIEKRQSVAFWCNPISGHATLYWYQQILGQGPKLLIQFQNNGVVDDSQLPKDRFSAERLKGVDSTLKIQPAKLEDSAVYLCATGGGSYEQYFGPGTRLTVT.

This chain connects TRBV28 to TRBJ1-3; D gene ambiguous. The CDR3 totals 14 residues. V was clipped by 5 bases and J by 0 bases, with 8 bases between them. Germline V CDR1 and CDR2: MDHEN, SYDVKM. The CDR3 protein is CASSTRNSGNTIYF. CDR3 nucleotide sequence: TGTGCCAGCAGTACACGAAACTCTGGAAACACCATATATTTT.

The chain links TRBV28 to TRBJ1-5, with a tentative D call TRBD1 (6 bases). Germline V gene data show CDR1 as MDHEN and CDR2 as SYDVKM. V shed 7 bases and J shed 0 bases, with 13 bases lying between them. The CDR3 spans 15 residues. This CDR3 is CASNRGTFSNQPQHF. Written as DNA, the CDR3 is TGTGCCAGCAACCGAGGGACATTTAGCAATCAGCCCCAGCATTTT.

This chain joins TRBV18 and TRBJ2-1; possible D gene TRBD2, 5 bases. CDR1 is KGHSH and CDR2 is LQKENI in the germline V gene. This CDR3 spans 13 amino acids. The V and J ends lost 4 bases and 8 bases respectively, with 12 bases between them. The CDR3 sequence is CASSRRTGDEQFF. As DNA, the CDR3 is TGTGCCAGCTCACGTAGGACTGGAGATGAGCAGTTCTTC.

V gene TRBV30 combines with J gene TRBJ1-6; D is perhaps TRBD1 (5 bases). CDR3 length equals 13 residues. V was cut by 1 base and J by 7 bases, with 8 bases left in between. Germline CDR1 reads GTSNPN; CDR2 reads SVGIG (reference sequence). The DNA for the CDR3 is TGTGCCTGGAGTGGACAGAAGAATTCACCCCTCCACTTT. It translates to CAWSGQKNSPLHF.

This chain joins TRBV5-1 and TRBJ2-5; no clear D gene. CDR1 is SGHRS, CDR2 YFSETQ, per germline. CDR3 length: 17 residues. V lost 0 bases to trimming and J lost 2 bases, with 17 bases between them. CDR3 nucleotide sequence: TGCGCCAGCAGCTTGGAAGTTCACAGCCGCCGGCAAGAGACCCAGTACTTC. It encodes CASSLEVHSRRQETQYF.

This clone was seen a handful of times. J is TRBJ1-5 and V is TRBV6-5; D possibly corresponds to TRBD1 (6 bases). Trimming took off 2 bases at V and 3 bases at J, with 8 bases between the two ends. The CDR3 contains 14 residues. The V gene's germline CDR1 is MNHEY and CDR2 SVGAGI. CDR3 DNA sequence: TGTGCCAGCAGTTACGGACAGTTCAATCAGCCCCAGCATTTT. Translated, it gives CASSYGQFNQPQHF.

V is TRBV28 and J is TRBJ1-2; 10 bases are a match to TRBD1. This CDR3 contains 15 residues. Per germline, CDR1 MDHEN and CDR2 SYDVKM. With V trimmed by 6 bases and J by 8 bases, 12 bases remained unmatched. The CDR3 nucleotides are TGTGCCAGCAGCCCCATTGGGGACAGGGGATACGGCTACACCTTC. Its translation: CASSPIGDRGYGYTF.

CDR3 region: CASSYGTGSGANVLTF. CDR3 sequence (DNA): TGTGCCAGCAGTTACGGTACAGGGAGCGGGGCCAACGTCCTGACTTTC. The chain joins TRBV6-5 to TRBJ2-6; TRBD1 might be the D (6 bases). Trimming cost V 2 bases and J 4 bases, with 12 bases left between them. Germline loops: CDR1 MNHEY, CDR2 SVGAGI. The CDR3 is 16 amino acids.

V is TRBV5-6 and J is TRBJ1-1; D unclear. Looked up from germline, CDR1 is SGHDT and CDR2 is YYEEEE. Trimming took off 1 base at V and 4 bases at J, with 11 bases between the two ends. This CDR3 spans 14 amino acids. The CDR3, as DNA: TGTGCCAGCAGCTTGATTGAGGGAGCCACTGAAGCTTTCTTT. It specifies CASSLIEGATEAFF.

The chain employs TRBV6-5 and TRBJ1-3, with D possibly TRBD1 on 5 matching bases. V shed 6 bases and J shed 0 bases, with 12 bases lying between them. CDR3 size: 15 residues. Germline CDR1 is MNHEY and CDR2 is SVGAGI. This chain's CDR3 is CASRIQVGSGNTIYF. DNA of the CDR3: TGTGCCAGCAGGATACAGGTTGGCTCTGGAAACACCATATATTTT.

This clone was seen just once. The chain uses TRBV5-1 and TRBJ2-3; the D gene is possibly TRBD1 (6 bases). The germline V and J ends were trimmed by 2 bases and 3 bases, with 16 bases remaining between them. This CDR3 comprises 16 residues. Germline values: CDR1 SGHRS, CDR2 YFSETQ. The CDR3 nucleotides are TGCGCCAGCAGCTTAGGGACACCTACGCGGACAGATACGCAGTATTTT. Translated: CASSLGTPTRTDTQYF.

J is TRBJ1-4 and V is TRBV3-1 (or the pseudogene TRBV3-2); 9 nucleotides agree with TRBD1. V lost 2 bases to trimming and J lost 8 bases; unmatched junction nucleotides: 6. The CDR3 runs 15 residues. The V gene's germline CDR1 is LGHDT and CDR2 YNNKEL (reference sequence). CDR3 DNA sequence: TGTGCCAGCAGCCAAAACAGGGGGCGAAACGAAAAACTGTTTTTT. This sequence encodes CASSQNRGRNEKLFF.

J is TRBJ2-7 and V is TRBV28; TRBD2 agrees at 7 bases. There are 14 residues in the CDR3. Germline V gene sequence: CDR1 MDHEN, CDR2 SYDVKM. V lost 2 bases and J lost 2; bases outside the gene matches: 3. CDR3 DNA sequence: TGTGCCAGCAGTTTAGGGGGGGGACCCTACGAGCAGTACTTC. This gives the protein CASSLGGGPYEQYF.

V is TRBV5-1 and J is TRBJ2-3; unclear D gene. Germline assignment: CDR1 SGHRS and CDR2 YFSETQ. CDR3 size: 15 residues. Between the trimmed V and J ends, which lost 4 bases and 4 bases, there was a span of 16 bases. CDR3 residues: CASSPTLERADTQYF. CDR3 DNA: TGCGCCAGCAGCCCCACACTGGAGCGCGCAGATACGCAGTATTTT. Combining the CDR3 with reference TRBV5-1 and TRBJ2-3 gives the whole variable domain KAGVTQTPRYLIKTRGQQVTLSCSPISGHRSVSWYQQTPGQGLQFLFEYFSETQRNKGNFPGRFSGRQFSNSRSEMNVSTLELGDSALYLCASSPTLERADTQYFGPGTRLTVL.

This chain uses TRBV5-5 with TRBJ1-1; 7 bases match TRBD1. CDR1 is SGHKS and CDR2 is YYEKEE in the germline V gene (reference sequence). J lost 7 bases, V lost 3 bases, and 6 bases had no gene match. The CDR3 sequence is 13 residues long. The CDR3 loop is CASSSGTAYEAFF. The CDR3 nucleotides are TGTGCCAGCAGCTCTGGGACAGCTTATGAAGCTTTCTTT.